The rows below give T cell receptor beta chains drawn from one sample of a study of beta chain features in type 1 diabetes. Sequenced by immunoSEQ multiplex PCR; TCRdb stores in-frame clones only, minus some. The data show 20,000 to 30,000 clones, roughly half seen once. The source material was stem cell memory CD4+ T cells from blood. The receptors were gathered from a man aged 25-45 years with type 1 diabetes. Each CDR3 is given with its conserved first and last residue. A D gene is named only where the DNA matches it firmly. A row's size may be missing; if present it is once, few, many or a size class.

abundance	v_gene	j_gene	d_gene	CDR3nt	CDR3aa
few	TRBV2	TRBJ2-3	-	TGTGCCAGCAGGGGCCCGGCCGTTGATACGCAGTATTTT	CASRGPAVDTQYF
-	TRBV15	TRBJ2-3	TRBD2	TGTGCCACCAGCAGAGCCGGGCGGGGGGGCCCAGATACGCAGTATTTT	CATSRAGRGGPDTQYF
once	TRBV27	TRBJ1-5	-	TGTGCCAGCAGCCCCGTGGCAGGATATAGCAATCAGCCCCAGCATTTT	CASSPVAGYSNQPQHF
-	TRBV18	TRBJ1-1	TRBD1	TGTGCCAGCTCCCCCGGGACAGGGGTAAACACTGAAGCTTTCTTT	CASSPGTGVNTEAFF
-	TRBV11-2	TRBJ2-1	TRBD2	TGTGCCAGCAGCTTAGATTGGAGCGGGGGATACAATGAGCAGTTCTTC	CASSLDWSGGYNEQFF
few	TRBV5-1	TRBJ2-5	TRBD2	TGCGCCAGCAAAAGTGGACTAGCGGGAGTGTCCCAAGAGACCCAGTACTTC	CASKSGLAGVSQETQYF
few	TRBV6-5	TRBJ2-7	TRBD1	TGTGCCAGCAGTCTTAGACAGGGGGGTTACGAGCAGTACTTC	CASSLRQGGYEQYF
-	TRBV28	TRBJ1-1	TRBD1	TGTGCCAGCAGTTTCCCGGGACAGCCGAACACTGAAGCTTTCTTT	CASSFPGQPNTEAFF
-	TRBV7-9	TRBJ2-7	TRBD1	TGTGCCAGCAGCATCGGGACAGGGATCTACGAGCAGTACTTC	CASSIGTGIYEQYF
few	TRBV29-1	TRBJ2-1	TRBD2	TGCAGCGCCGATATTGTTAGCGGGAGTTTCTACAATGAGCAGTTCTTC	CSADIVSGSFYNEQFF
few	TRBV18	TRBJ2-6	-	TGTGCCAGCTCCAACCAGGGGTACTCTGGGGCCAACGTCCTGACTTTC	CASSNQGYSGANVLTF
-	TRBV5-1	TRBJ2-3	-	TGCGCCAGCAGCTTGCAGCGGGGCACAGATACGCAGTATTTT	CASSLQRGTDTQYF
-	TRBV5-4	TRBJ2-2	TRBD1	TGTGCCAGCAGCCCCGGGACAGAGAACACCGGGGAGCTGTTTTTT	CASSPGTENTGELFF
-	TRBV19	TRBJ1-4	-	TGTGCCAGTAGTGACGGCAGGAAAGATGAAAAACTGTTTTTT	CASSDGRKDEKLFF
-	TRBV27	TRBJ2-1	TRBD2	TGTGCCAGCAGTCCCAGACTAGCGGGAGGCGATGAGCAGTTCTTC	CASSPRLAGGDEQFF
-	TRBV19	TRBJ1-2	-	TGTGCCAGTAGTCAGAAGGGGTTAAGAAACTATGGCTACACCTTC	CASSQKGLRNYGYTF
-	TRBV6-1	TRBJ2-1	-	TGTGCCAGTCAACTAGGGCCGAGCTCCTACAATGAGCAGTTCTTC	CASQLGPSSYNEQFF
-	TRBV12-5	TRBJ1-5	-	TGTGCTAGTGGCTCCTCTGGGGGGATGGGTCAGCCCCAGCATTTT	CASGSSGGMGQPQHF
-	TRBV7-9	TRBJ2-5	-	TGTGCCAGCAGCCCCGGGACAACGACGAAGGAGACCCAGTACTTC	CASSPGTTTKETQYF
-	TRBV30	TRBJ1-6	-	TGTGCCTGGAGTGTAGTAGGGGGTCGGAATTCACCCCTCCACTTT	CAWSVVGGRNSPLHF